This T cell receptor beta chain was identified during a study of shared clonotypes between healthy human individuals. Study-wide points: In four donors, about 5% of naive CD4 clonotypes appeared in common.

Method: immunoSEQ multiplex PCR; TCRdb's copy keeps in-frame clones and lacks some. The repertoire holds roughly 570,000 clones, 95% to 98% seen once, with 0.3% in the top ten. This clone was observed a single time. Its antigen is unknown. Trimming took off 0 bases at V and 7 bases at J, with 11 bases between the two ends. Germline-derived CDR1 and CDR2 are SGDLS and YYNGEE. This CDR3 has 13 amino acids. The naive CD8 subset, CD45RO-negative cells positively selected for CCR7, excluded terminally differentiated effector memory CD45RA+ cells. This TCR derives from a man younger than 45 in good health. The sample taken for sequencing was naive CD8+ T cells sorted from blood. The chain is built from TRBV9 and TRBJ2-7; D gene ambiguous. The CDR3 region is CASSVEGRGEQYF. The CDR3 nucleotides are TGTGCCAGCAGCGTAGAGGGCCGTGGGGAGCAGTACTTC.